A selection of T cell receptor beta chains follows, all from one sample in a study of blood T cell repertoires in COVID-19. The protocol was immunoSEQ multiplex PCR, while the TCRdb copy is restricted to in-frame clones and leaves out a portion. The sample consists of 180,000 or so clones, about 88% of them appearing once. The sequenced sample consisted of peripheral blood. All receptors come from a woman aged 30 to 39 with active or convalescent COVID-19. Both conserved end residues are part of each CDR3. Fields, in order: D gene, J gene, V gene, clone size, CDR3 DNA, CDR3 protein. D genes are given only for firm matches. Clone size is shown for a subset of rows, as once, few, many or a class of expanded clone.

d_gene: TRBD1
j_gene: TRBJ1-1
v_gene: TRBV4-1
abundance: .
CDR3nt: TGCGCCAGCAGCCAAGCGGACAGGGGAGGCACTGAAGCTTTCTTT
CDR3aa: CASSQADRGGTEAFF

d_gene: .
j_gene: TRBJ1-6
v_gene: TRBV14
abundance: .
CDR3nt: TGTGCCAGCAGCCACCTAGCGGGGTTAGATTCACCCCTCCACTTT
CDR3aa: CASSHLAGLDSPLHF

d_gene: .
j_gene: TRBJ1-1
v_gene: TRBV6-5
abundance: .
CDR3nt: TGTGCCAGCAGTCCCCGGGGGGCAGGGACTGAAGCTTTCTTT
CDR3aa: CASSPRGAGTEAFF

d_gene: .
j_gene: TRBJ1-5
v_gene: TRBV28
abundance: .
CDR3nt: TGTGCCAGCAGTTTCCTTACAGGGAACAATCAGCCCCAGCATTTT
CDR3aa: CASSFLTGNNQPQHF

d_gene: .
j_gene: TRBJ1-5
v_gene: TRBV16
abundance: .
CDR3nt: TGTGCCAGCAGCTCAATCGGCGGGAGGAAAGGCAATCAGCCCCAGCATTTT
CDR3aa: CASSSIGGRKGNQPQHF

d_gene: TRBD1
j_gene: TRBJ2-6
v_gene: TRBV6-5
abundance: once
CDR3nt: TGTGCCAGCGGACAGGGGAGCTCTGGGGCCAACGTCCTGACTTTC
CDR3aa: CASGQGSSGANVLTF

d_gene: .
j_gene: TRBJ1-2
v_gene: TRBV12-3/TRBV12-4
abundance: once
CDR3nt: TGTGCCAGCAGCACATACTATGGCTACACCTTC
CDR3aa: CASSTYYGYTF

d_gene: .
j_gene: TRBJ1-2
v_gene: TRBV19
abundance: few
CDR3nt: TGTGCCAGTACCCCCCAGGGGAGCTATGGCTACACCTTC
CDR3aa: CASTPQGSYGYTF

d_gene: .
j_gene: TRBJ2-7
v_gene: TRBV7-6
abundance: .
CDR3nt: TGTGCCAGCAGCTTAGATCCAGGGGCCTACGAGCAGTACTTC
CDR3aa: CASSLDPGAYEQYF

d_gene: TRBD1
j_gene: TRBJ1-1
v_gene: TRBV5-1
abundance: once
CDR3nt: TGCGCCAGCAGCCCACGACAGGGCCGCACTGAAGCTTTCTTT
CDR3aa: CASSPRQGRTEAFF

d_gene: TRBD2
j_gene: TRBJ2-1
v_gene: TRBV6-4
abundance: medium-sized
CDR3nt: TGTGCCAGCACCAGGACTAGCGGGAACAATGAGCAGTTCTTC
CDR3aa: CASTRTSGNNEQFF

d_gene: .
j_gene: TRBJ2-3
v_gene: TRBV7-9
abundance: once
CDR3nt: TGTGCCAGCAGCTTTTCTTCCCCGACTAGTCTTAGAACAGATACGCAGTATTTT
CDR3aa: CASSFSSPTSLRTDTQYF

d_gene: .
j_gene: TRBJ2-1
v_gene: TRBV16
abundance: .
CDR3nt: TGTGCCAGCAGCCAAGTTACAGGTTCCAATGAGCAGTTCTTC
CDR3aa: CASSQVTGSNEQFF

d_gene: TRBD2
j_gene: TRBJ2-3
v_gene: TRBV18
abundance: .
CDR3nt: TGTGCCAGCTCACCACGCGGCGGGGGGGCCGAAGATACGCAGTATTTT
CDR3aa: CASSPRGGGAEDTQYF

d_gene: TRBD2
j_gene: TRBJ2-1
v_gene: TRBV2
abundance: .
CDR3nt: TGTGCCAGACCTGGACTAGCGGGAGTTCATGAGCAGTTCTTC
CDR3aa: CARPGLAGVHEQFF

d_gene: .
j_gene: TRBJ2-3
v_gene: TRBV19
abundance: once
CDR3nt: TGTGCCAGTAGTATAGATGGGGCGGTGACAGATACGCAGTATTTT
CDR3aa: CASSIDGAVTDTQYF

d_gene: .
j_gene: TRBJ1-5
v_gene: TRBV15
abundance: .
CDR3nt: TGTGCCACCAGCAGAGTAGGTGGTCAGGCTCCCTATAGCAATCAGCCCCAGCATTTT
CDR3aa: CATSRVGGQAPYSNQPQHF

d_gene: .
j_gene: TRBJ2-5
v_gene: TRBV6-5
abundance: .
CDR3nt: TGTGCCACCCACCGGTCGGGGAGGGAGACCCAGTACTTC
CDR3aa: CATHRSGRETQYF

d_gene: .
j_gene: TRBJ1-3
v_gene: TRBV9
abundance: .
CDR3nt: TGTGCCAGCAGCGTAGAAGGGGACACCATATATTTT
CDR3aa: CASSVEGDTIYF

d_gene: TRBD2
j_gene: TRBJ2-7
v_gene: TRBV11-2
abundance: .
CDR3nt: TGTGCCAGCAGCCCTAGCGGGAGGTTTTACGAGCAGTACTTC
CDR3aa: CASSPSGRFYEQYF

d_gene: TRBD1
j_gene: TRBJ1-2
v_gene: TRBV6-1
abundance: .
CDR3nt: TGTGCCAGCAGTGAACCGGGACAGGCCAACTATGGCTACACCTTC
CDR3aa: CASSEPGQANYGYTF

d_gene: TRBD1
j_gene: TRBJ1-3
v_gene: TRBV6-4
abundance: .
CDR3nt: TGTGCCAGCAGTCCCGGGACAGGCTCTGGAAACACCATATATTTT
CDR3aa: CASSPGTGSGNTIYF

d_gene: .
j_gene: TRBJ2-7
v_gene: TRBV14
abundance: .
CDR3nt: TGTGCCAGCAGTCTATCGGGAACCAACGAGCAGTACTTC
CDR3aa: CASSLSGTNEQYF

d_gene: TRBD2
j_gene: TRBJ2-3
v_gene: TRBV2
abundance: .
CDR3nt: TGTGCCAGCAGCACCAGAAAACCGGGACTAGCGGGAGAAAACACAGATACGCAGTATTTT
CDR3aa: CASSTRKPGLAGENTDTQYF

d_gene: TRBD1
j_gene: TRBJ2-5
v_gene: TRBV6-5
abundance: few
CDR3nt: TGTGCCAGCAGTTACTCCCCGACAGGGCGAGAGACCCAGTACTTC
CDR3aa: CASSYSPTGRETQYF

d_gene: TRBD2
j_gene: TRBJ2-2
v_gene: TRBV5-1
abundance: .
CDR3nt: TGCGCCAGCAGCTTGACTAGCGGGGGTGGAAACACCGGGGAGCTGTTTTTT
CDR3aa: CASSLTSGGGNTGELFF

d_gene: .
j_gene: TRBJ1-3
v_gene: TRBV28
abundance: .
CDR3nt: TGTGCCACAACGGAGGGGATTAGCTCTGGAAACACCATATATTTT
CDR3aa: CATTEGISSGNTIYF

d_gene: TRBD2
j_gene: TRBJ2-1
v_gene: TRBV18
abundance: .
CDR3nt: TGTGCCAGCTCCCCGAGAGGACTAGCGGAACCCATTGAGCAGTTCTTC
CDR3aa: CASSPRGLAEPIEQFF

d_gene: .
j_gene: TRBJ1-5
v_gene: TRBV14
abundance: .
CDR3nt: TGTGCCAGCAGCCAAGCTAACTTGGATCAGCCCCAGCATTTT
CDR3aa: CASSQANLDQPQHF

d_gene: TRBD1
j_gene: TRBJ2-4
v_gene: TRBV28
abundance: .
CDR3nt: TGTGCCAGCAGTCCGGGGACAGGGGCATGGGGGGACATTCAGTACTTC
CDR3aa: CASSPGTGAWGDIQYF

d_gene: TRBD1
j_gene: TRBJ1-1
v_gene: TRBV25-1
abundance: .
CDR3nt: TGTGCCAGCAAGGGGGCTGACACTGAAGCTTTCTTT
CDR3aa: CASKGADTEAFF

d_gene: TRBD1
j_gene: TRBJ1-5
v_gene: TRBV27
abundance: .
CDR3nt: TGTGCCAGCAGTTTGGGACAGGGCAATCAGCCCCAGCATTTT
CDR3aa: CASSLGQGNQPQHF

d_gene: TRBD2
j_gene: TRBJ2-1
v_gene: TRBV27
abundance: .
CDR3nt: TGTGCCAGCAGTTCCATCTTACTAGCGGGAGGGCCAAATGAGCAGTTCTTC
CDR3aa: CASSSILLAGGPNEQFF

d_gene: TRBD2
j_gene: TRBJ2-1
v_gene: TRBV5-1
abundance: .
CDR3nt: TGCGCCAGCAGCTCGCTAGCGGGGTTCCCCTACAATGAGCAGTTCTTC
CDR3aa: CASSSLAGFPYNEQFF

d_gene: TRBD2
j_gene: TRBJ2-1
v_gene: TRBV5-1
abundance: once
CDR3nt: TGCGCCAGCTACCAAGGGCGGGGGTCCTACAATGAGCAGTTCTTC
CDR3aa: CASYQGRGSYNEQFF

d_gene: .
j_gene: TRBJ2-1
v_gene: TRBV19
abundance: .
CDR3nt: TGTGCCATCGCCCGTAGCTCCTACAATGAGCAGTTCTTC
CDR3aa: CAIARSSYNEQFF

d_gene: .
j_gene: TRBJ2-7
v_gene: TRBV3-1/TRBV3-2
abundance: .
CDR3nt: TGTGCCAGCGCCAGCGGCAGTGGCTCCGAGCAGTACTTC
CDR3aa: CASASGSGSEQYF

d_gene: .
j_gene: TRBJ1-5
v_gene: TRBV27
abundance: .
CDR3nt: TGTGCCAGCAGTTTATTCGGGGGTGGTAGCAATCAGCCCCAGCATTTT
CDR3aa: CASSLFGGGSNQPQHF

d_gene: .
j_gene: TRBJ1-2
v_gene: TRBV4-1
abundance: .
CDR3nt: TGCGCCAGCAGCCCAACAACTAACTATGGCTACACCTTC
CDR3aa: CASSPTTNYGYTF

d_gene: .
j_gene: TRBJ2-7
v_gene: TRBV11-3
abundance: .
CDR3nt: TGTGCCAGCAGGTTCCAGGGTACCTACGAGCAGTACTTC
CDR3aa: CASRFQGTYEQYF

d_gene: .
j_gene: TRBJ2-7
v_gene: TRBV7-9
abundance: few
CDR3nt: TGTGCCAGCAGCCCTAGCGAGAGTCCCGAGCAGTACTTC
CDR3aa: CASSPSESPEQYF

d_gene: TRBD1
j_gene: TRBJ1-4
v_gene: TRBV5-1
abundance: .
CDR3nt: TGCGCCAGCAGCTTTGACGGGACAGGGGCGCGTGAAAAACTGTTTTTT
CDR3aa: CASSFDGTGAREKLFF

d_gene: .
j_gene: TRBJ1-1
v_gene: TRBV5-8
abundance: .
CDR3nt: TGTGCCAGCAGCTTGCAGCGGAACACTGAAGCTTTCTTT
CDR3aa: CASSLQRNTEAFF

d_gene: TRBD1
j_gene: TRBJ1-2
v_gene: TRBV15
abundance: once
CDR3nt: TGTGCCACCAGCAGAGAGGACAGGGGGCGAGGTGGCTACACCTTC
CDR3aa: CATSREDRGRGGYTF

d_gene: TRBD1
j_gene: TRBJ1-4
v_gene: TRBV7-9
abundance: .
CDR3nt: TGTGCCAGCAGCTTTAAAGGGGGCGCAGGTGAAAAACTGTTTTTT
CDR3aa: CASSFKGGAGEKLFF

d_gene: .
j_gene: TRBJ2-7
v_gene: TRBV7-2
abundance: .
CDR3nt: TGTGCCAGCAGCAATACAGGGTCCCCAGTTGGCGAGCAGTACTTC
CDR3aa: CASSNTGSPVGEQYF

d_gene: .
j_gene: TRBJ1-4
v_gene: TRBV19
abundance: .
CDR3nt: TGTGCCAGTAGGATGGGGAATCGGCGGGGCGGCAATGAAAAACTGTTTTTT
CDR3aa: CASRMGNRRGGNEKLFF

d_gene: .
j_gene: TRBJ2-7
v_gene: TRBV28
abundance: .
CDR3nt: TGTGCCAGCAGTGAGACTCCAACCTACGAGCAGTACTTC
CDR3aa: CASSETPTYEQYF

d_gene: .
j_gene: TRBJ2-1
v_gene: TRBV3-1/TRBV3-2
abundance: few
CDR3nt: TGTGCCAGCAGCCAACAACATTACAATGAGCAGTTCTTC
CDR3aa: CASSQQHYNEQFF

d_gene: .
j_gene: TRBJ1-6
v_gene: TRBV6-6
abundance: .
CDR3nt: TGTGCCAGCGGAGTACCCGGGGATTGGAATTCACCCCTCCACTTT
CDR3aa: CASGVPGDWNSPLHF

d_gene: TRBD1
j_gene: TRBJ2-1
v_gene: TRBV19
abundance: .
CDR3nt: TGTGCCAGTACCTCCTATCTGGACAGGGTACAGTTCTTC
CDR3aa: CASTSYLDRVQFF

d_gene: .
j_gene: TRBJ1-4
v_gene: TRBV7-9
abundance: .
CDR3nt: TGTGCCAGCAGCTTGGTGGGCCCCGGCGAAAAACTGTTTTTT
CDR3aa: CASSLVGPGEKLFF

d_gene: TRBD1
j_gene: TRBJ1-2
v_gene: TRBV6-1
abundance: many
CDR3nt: TGTGCCAGCAGAGAATGGACAGGGCGCGACGGCTATGGCTACACCTTC
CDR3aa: CASREWTGRDGYGYTF

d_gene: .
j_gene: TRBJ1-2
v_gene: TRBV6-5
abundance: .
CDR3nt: TGTGCCAGCAGTTACTCCCTGGGGGCGGATGGCTACACCTTC
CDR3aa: CASSYSLGADGYTF

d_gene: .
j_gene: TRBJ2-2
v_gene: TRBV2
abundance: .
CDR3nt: TGTGCCAGCAGTGTCTCCAGGGCCGGCACCGGGGAGCTGTTTTTT
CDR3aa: CASSVSRAGTGELFF

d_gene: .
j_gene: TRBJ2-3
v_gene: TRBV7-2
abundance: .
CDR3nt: TGTGCCAGCAGCTTATGGCCACACACGCAGTATTTT
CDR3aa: CASSLWPHTQYF

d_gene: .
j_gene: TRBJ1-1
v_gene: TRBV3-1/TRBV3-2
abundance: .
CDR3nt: TGTGCCAGCAGCCAAGTGAGCAACACTGAAGCTTTCTTT
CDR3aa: CASSQVSNTEAFF

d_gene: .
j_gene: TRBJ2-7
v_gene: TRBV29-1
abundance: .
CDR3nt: TGCAGCGTTGACGCCGGACAGCTCTACGAGCAGTACTTC
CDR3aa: CSVDAGQLYEQYF

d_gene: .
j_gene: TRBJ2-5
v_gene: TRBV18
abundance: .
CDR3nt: TGTGCCAGCTCACCACCGTCTAGCTGGGAGACCCAGTACTTC
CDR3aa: CASSPPSSWETQYF

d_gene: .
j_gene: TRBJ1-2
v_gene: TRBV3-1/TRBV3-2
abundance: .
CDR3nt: TGTGCCAGCAGCCAAGACGGCGGCGGTGGCTACACCTTC
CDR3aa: CASSQDGGGGYTF